These 29 T cell receptor beta chains share one sample of origin, sequenced in a study of molecular identifiers for immune sequencing clone quantification. Via MiXCR, TCRdb re-called the PCR reads, giving one row per CDR3 protein. The sample lists under 600,000 distinct CDR3 sequences, about a fifth occurring once. The sequencing input was naive CD8+ T cells from blood, with Jurkat cell RNA spiked in. Subset here: FACS-sorted CD8+CD4-CCR7+CD45RA+ naive T cells. Receptor source: a human donor in good health. Some libraries in this study had Jurkat cell RNA spiked in.

The chain combines TRBV12-3 or TRBV12-4 with TRBJ1-4; TRBD1 matches at 7 bases. The CDR3 is 14 amino acids. The V gene end was trimmed by 6 bases and the J gene end by 8 bases; junction bases not matched to a gene: 9. The CDR3 DNA reads TGTGCCAGCAGGGGGACAGATCCCGTCGAAAAACTGTTTTTT. This gives the protein CASRGTDPVEKLFF.

Comments on this clonotype: This may stem from a read error, because a much larger clone lies one nucleotide away. The chain couples TRBV4-3 to TRBJ1-1, with a possible D match to TRBD1 (6 bases). The germline V gene encodes CDR1 LGHNA and CDR2 YSLEER. The CDR3 has 15 amino acids. CDR3 protein: CANSQDWGAGAEAFF. The CDR3 DNA reads as TGCGCCAACAGCCAAGATTGGGGGGCAGGGGCTGAAGCTTTCTTT.

In the case of this clonotype: Since a much larger clone is just one base distant, this may be a read error. The rearrangement links TRBV7-9 to TRBJ2-3; D not certain. Deletions cut 5 bases from V and 0 bases from J, with 12 bases between. The CDR3 contains 15 residues. CDR1 is SEHNR, CDR2 FQNEAQ, per germline (reference sequence). CDR3 DNA sequence: TGTGCCAGCAGCACCATGGTCAGGAGCACAGATACGCAGTATTTT. The encoded protein is CASSTMVRSTDTQYF.

With regard to this clonotype: A much larger clone differs by one base, so this may be a read error. The chain is built from TRBV20-1 and TRBJ2-3, with D perhaps being TRBD1 or TRBD2 (6 bases each). The CDR3 totals 15 residues. Germline V CDR1 and CDR2: DFQATT, SNEGSKA (reference sequence). The CDR3 DNA reads TGCAGTGCTGGAGATCATCGGGGGCTGACAGATACGCAGTATTTT. It encodes CSAGDHRGLTDTQYF.

V usage is TRBV15 and J usage is TRBJ1-1; D unresolved. Looked up from germline, CDR1 is LNHNV and CDR2 is YYDKDF (reference sequence). The CDR3 covers 16 residues. Trimming removed 0 bases at V and 4 bases at J, with 15 bases between. The chain's CDR3 is CATSRDLGTAATEAFF. In nucleotides, the CDR3 is TGTGCCACCAGCAGAGACCTGGGCACGGCGGCCACTGAAGCTTTCTTT.

In its sample, this clonotype was seen many times. V is TRBV7-9 and J is TRBJ1-1; tentative D call: TRBD1 (5 bases). V lost 1 base to trimming and J lost 0 bases, with 12 bases between them. CDR1 and CDR2 from the germline V gene are SEHNR and FQNEAQ (reference sequence). There are 16 residues in the CDR3. The CDR3 DNA follows: TGTGCCAGCAGCTTAGGGGCCGGGGGTATGAACACTGAAGCTTTCTTT. It translates to CASSLGAGGMNTEAFF.

Details on this clonotype: One end of the junction varies from germline; a read error may be responsible. The V gene is TRBV9, the J gene TRBJ1-1; D may be TRBD1 (6 bases). The germline V gene encodes CDR1 SGDLS and CDR2 YYNGEE. CDR3 length: 13 residues. The CDR3 loop is CASSEGGLTGAFF. CDR3 sequence (DNA): TGTGCCAGCAGCGAAGGGGGGCTCACTGGAGCTTTCTTT. Full variable domain (remainder filled in from reference TRBV9 and TRBJ1-1): DSGVTQTPKHLITATGQRVTLRCSPRSGDLSVYWYQQSLDQGLQFLIQYYNGEERAKGNILERFSAQQFPDLHSELNLSSLELGDSALYFCASSEGGLTGAFFGQGTRLTVV.

This clonotype was picked up one time. It may be a read error: a sequence one base away is much more abundant. The V and J genes are TRBV7-9 and TRBJ2-5; D is uncertain. In germline, CDR1 is SEHNR, CDR2 FQNEAQ (reference sequence). The CDR3 spans 15 residues. CDR3 amino acids: CVSSSLVGSQETQYF. The DNA of the CDR3 is TGTGTCAGCAGCTCACTCGTCGGCAGCCAAGAGACCCAGTACTTC.

Notes on this clonotype: Given a much more abundant clone one base away, this may be a read error. This chain connects TRBV12-3 or TRBV12-4 to TRBJ2-3, with D perhaps matching TRBD1 (5 bases). The CDR3 covers 18 residues. CDR3 sequence reads: CASSLVVVGYTPTGTQYF. CDR3 in DNA: TGTGCCAGCAGTTTAGTCGTGGTCGGGTACACTCCCACAGGTACGCAGTATTTT.

This clonotype was counted ten times or more. V gene TRBV6-5 combines with J gene TRBJ1-6, with TRBD1 matching 9 bases. Germline loops: CDR1 MNHEY, CDR2 SVGAGI. Unmatched junction bases numbered 16, after V lost 3 bases and J lost 4 bases. CDR3 length: 20 amino acids. CDR3 protein: CASSYSPGQGIGPYNSPLHF. CDR3 in DNA: TGTGCCAGCAGTTATTCACCCGGACAGGGGATCGGGCCTTATAATTCACCCCTCCACTTT.

This clonotype was counted a few times. V and J are TRBV4-3 and TRBJ2-7; 8 bases line up with TRBD1. The CDR3 extends over 14 amino acids. The trim removed 2 bases at V and 5 bases at J, leaving 5 bases unmatched. Germline V lookup: CDR1 LGHNA, CDR2 YSLEER. The CDR3 bases are TGCGCCAGCAGCCAAACGGACAGGGACGACGAGCAGTACTTC. The encoded protein is CASSQTDRDDEQYF.

This clonotype was seen repeatedly, ten times or more. The genes are TRBV9 and TRBJ2-7; D possibly corresponds to TRBD2 (6 bases). This CDR3 has 14 residues. Trimming took off 1 base at V and 2 bases at J, with 10 bases between the two ends. CDR1 is SGDLS, CDR2 YYNGEE, per germline. DNA for the CDR3: TGTGCCAGCAGCGTAAATGCGGGAACCTACGAGCAGTACTTC. This encodes CASSVNAGTYEQYF.

The chain couples TRBV10-2 to TRBJ1-5; maybe TRBD1 (6 bases). The V gene's germline CDR1 is WSHSY and CDR2 SAAADI. V shed 6 bases and J shed 4 bases, with 22 bases lying between them. CDR3 size: 17 residues. The CDR3 protein is CASSEIRGHRPNQPQHF. Written as DNA, the CDR3 is TGCGCCAGCAGCGAGATCCGGGGACACCGACCGAATCAGCCCCAGCATTTT.

In its sample, this clonotype was seen a few times. The rearrangement links TRBV5-6 to TRBJ1-6; D is undetermined. V dropped 2 bases and J dropped 2 bases, with 11 bases sitting between them. The germline gives CDR1 SGHDT, CDR2 YYEEEE. CDR3 length: 16 residues. The CDR3 reads CASSFSTAPYNSPLHF. Here the CDR3 DNA reads TGTGCCAGCAGCTTTTCTACGGCCCCCTATAATTCACCCCTCCACTTT.

This clonotype has just a few counts. V gene TRBV28 combines with J gene TRBJ2-7; D remains unclear. Germline V gene lookup returns CDR1 MDHEN and CDR2 SYDVKM. The CDR3 is 14 amino acids. V lost 3 bases and J lost 2, with 11 bases in between. CDR3 DNA: TGTGCCAGCAGTTTGGTCAACACAGCCTACGAGCAGTACTTC. Translating gives CASSLVNTAYEQYF.

This clonotype was seen only a few times. CDR3 nucleotides: TGTGCCAGCAGAGACAGTGGGGTTACCGGGGAGCTGTTTTTT. Its translation: CASRDSGVTGELFF. The rearrangement uses TRBV7-7 and TRBJ2-2, with D possibly matching TRBD1 (5 bases). The CDR3 runs 14 residues. V lost 6 bases to trimming and J lost 5 bases, with 13 bases between them. Germline V lookup: CDR1 SSHAT, CDR2 FNYEAQ (reference sequence).

This clonotype was seen ten or more times. V is TRBV2 and J is TRBJ2-3; D is ambiguous. Trimming cost V 1 base and J 1 base, with 12 bases left between them. The length of the CDR3 is 16 residues. Germline V gene sequence: CDR1 SNHLY, CDR2 FYNNEI. Here the CDR3 reads CASSEGLSWGTDTQYF. As DNA, the CDR3 is TGTGCCAGCAGTGAAGGTCTGTCCTGGGGCACAGATACGCAGTATTTT. Together with reference TRBV2 and TRBJ2-3, the CDR3 gives the full variable domain: EPEVTQTPSHQVTQMGQEVILRCVPISNHLYFYWYRQILGQKVEFLVSFYNNEISEKSEIFDDQFSVERPDGSNFTLKIRSTKLEDSAMYFCASSEGLSWGTDTQYFGPGTRLTVL.

This clonotype was recorded many times. The chain has TRBV7-9 and TRBJ2-7; possibly TRBD2 for D (5 bases). The CDR3 covers 13 residues. The germline V gene encodes CDR1 SEHNR and CDR2 FQNEAQ (reference sequence). The V end was cut by 5 bases, the J end by 4 bases, with 12 bases between. Written as DNA, the CDR3 is TGTGCCAGCAGCCCCACCGAGGGTTACGAGCAGTACTTC. Translating it yields CASSPTEGYEQYF.

In its sample, this clonotype was seen a few times. V usage is TRBV5-6 and J usage is TRBJ1-5; 12 bases align to TRBD1. This CDR3 comprises 16 residues. Germline V gives CDR1 SGHDT, CDR2 YYEEEE. V lost 0 bases and J lost 6; bases outside the gene matches: 4. Here the CDR3 reads CASSLGGQGAAQPQHF. The CDR3 DNA follows: TGTGCCAGCAGCTTGGGGGGACAGGGGGCGGCTCAGCCCCAGCATTTT.

This clonotype came up many times. The V gene is TRBV7-9, the J gene TRBJ2-3; D ambiguous. From germline, CDR1 is SEHNR and CDR2 FQNEAQ (reference sequence). V was cut by 4 bases and J by 10 bases, with 15 bases left in between. The CDR3 consists of 13 residues. The CDR3 coding sequence is TGTGCCAGCAGCTCGGGTCGCGCGGAATCGCAGTATTTT. It codes for CASSSGRAESQYF. Full variable domain (outside the CDR3, taken from reference TRBV7-9 and TRBJ2-3): DTGVSQNPRHKITKRGQNVTFRCDPISEHNRLYWYRQTLGQGPEFLTYFQNEAQLEKSRLLSDRFSAERPKGSFSTLEIQRTEQGDSAMYLCASSSGRAESQYFGPGTRLTVL.

On this clonotype itself: With a much larger clone just one base away, this may be a read error. The chain uses TRBV28 and TRBJ2-4; D unresolved. The CDR3 runs to 14 residues. The V and J ends lost 6 bases and 0 bases respectively, with 9 bases between them. Looked up from germline, CDR1 is MDHEN and CDR2 is SYDVKM. The CDR3 nucleotides are TGTGCCAGCAGGTGCTTCTTAGCCAAAAACATTCAGTACTTC. The encoded protein is CASRCFLAKNIQYF.

This clonotype came up many times. This chain connects TRBV2 to TRBJ2-7; 7 bases fit TRBD2. Germline trimming cut 0 bases from V and 4 bases from J; bases unmatched to any gene: 6. The CDR3 has 15 residues. CDR1 and CDR2 from the germline V gene are SNHLY and FYNNEI. CDR3 bases: TGTGCCAGCAGTGAAGCCTCTAGCGGAGGGTACGAGCAGTACTTC. This encodes CASSEASSGGYEQYF.

On this clonotype itself: One base away lies a much larger clone, so this may be a sequencing read error. This chain links TRBV28 with TRBJ2-5, with D maybe TRBD2 (6 bases). CDR1 and CDR2 (germline): MDHEN, SYDVKM. The V and J ends lost 5 bases and 9 bases respectively, with 22 bases between them. The length of the CDR3 is 15 residues. CDR3 in amino acids: CASSPRGRTGEAQYF. The CDR3 DNA reads as TGTGCCAGCAGTCCCCGGGGCAGAACTGGGGAGGCCCAGTACTTC.

Many counts were recorded for this clonotype. The V call is TRBV7-2, the J call TRBJ2-7, with 7 bases identical to TRBD1. Germline V gene sequence: CDR1 SGHTA, CDR2 FQGNSA. Germline trimming cut 5 bases from V and 2 bases from J; bases unmatched to any gene: 9. CDR3 length equals 15 residues. For the CDR3, the DNA is TGTGCCAGCAGCCCCCACCGGGACAGTACCTACGAGCAGTACTTC. This encodes CASSPHRDSTYEQYF.

The chain joins TRBV10-3 to TRBJ2-2; perhaps TRBD1 as D (5 bases). Deletions cut 0 bases from V and 1 base from J, with 12 bases between. Germline CDR1 and CDR2: ENHRY and SYGVKD. This CDR3 spans 17 amino acids. CDR3 loop: CAISESPATENTGELFF. The CDR3 DNA reads as TGTGCCATCAGTGAGTCCCCCGCGACAGAGAACACCGGGGAGCTGTTTTTT.

Remarks on this clonotype: This may come from a read error, since a much larger clone is one base off. The V and J genes are TRBV29-1 and TRBJ2-7; 10 bases line up with TRBD2. This CDR3 contains 13 residues. The V gene end was trimmed by 4 bases and the J gene end by 5 bases; junction bases not matched to a gene: 5. From germline, CDR1 is SQVTM and CDR2 ANQGSEA. The CDR3 protein is CSVGTSGTHEQYF. The CDR3 bases are TGCAGCGTTGGGACTAGCGGCACCCACGAGCAGTACTTC.

This clonotype was counted many times. This chain joins TRBV27 and TRBJ1-3; no clear D gene. CDR3 size: 14 residues. Germline-derived CDR1 and CDR2 are MNHEY and SMNVEV (reference sequence). The V gene lost 2 bases and the J gene lost 2 bases, with 7 bases spanning the gap. The CDR3 sequence: CASSLGAPGNTIYF. CDR3 DNA: TGTGCCAGCAGTTTAGGCGCTCCTGGAAACACCATATATTTT.

This clonotype was seen at least ten times. The chain links TRBV12-3 or TRBV12-4 to TRBJ2-7; D is perhaps TRBD1 (6 bases). CDR3 length: 18 residues. Trimming pared 1 base from V and 2 bases from J, leaving 21 bases between. The DNA of the CDR3 is TGTGCCAGCAGTTTAGGACAGGAGGACAACTATCAGGCCTACGAGCAGTACTTC. It encodes CASSLGQEDNYQAYEQYF.

The table lists this clonotype with many counts. The chain joins TRBV12-3 or TRBV12-4 to TRBJ1-1; 8 bases are shared with TRBD1. J gave up 4 bases and V 7 bases, and 5 bases lay outside the gene matches. The CDR3 contains 13 residues. The CDR3 DNA sequence: TGTGCCAGCAAATCAGGGGGCGGCACTGAAGCTTTCTTT. The encoded protein is CASKSGGGTEAFF.